This T cell receptor beta chain was found in a study of cytomegalovirus exposure and HLA in healthy donors. Notes on the study in general: In a later analysis, specific HLA alleles were associated with some 16,000 TCR beta sequences at a 0.05 false discovery rate.

The PCR had 60 Vbeta and 13 Jbeta primers. This table comes from immunoSEQ multiplex PCR, and its TCRdb copy is limited to in-frame clones, with some not included. The sample shows under 200,000 clones, 60% to 80% of them seen only once. A note on this clone: Its antigen is unidentified.

The origin of this receptor is a man in his forties or fifties in good health and CMV-seropositive. Sequencing was performed on PBMCs.

DNA of the CDR3: TGTGCCAGCAGTTACTCTACAGGGTCTCGGGAGCAGTACTTC. Protein product: CASSYSTGSREQYF. This chain connects TRBV6-5 to TRBJ2-7; D possibly corresponds to TRBD1 (6 bases). The CDR3 consists of 14 residues. The V gene lost 0 bases and the J gene lost 7 bases, with 13 bases spanning the gap. The germline CDR1 and CDR2 sequences are MNHEY and SVGAGI.